This TCR beta chain was recovered during a study of blood T cell repertoires in COVID-19. Germline V gene sequence: CDR1 PRHDT, CDR2 FYEKMQ (reference sequence). The CDR3 loop spans 14 amino acids. Trimming cost V 5 bases and J 5 bases, with 15 bases left between them. Here immunoSEQ multiplex PCR was the method, and the copy in TCRdb shows in-frame clones only, minus some. The sample gives fewer than 250,000 clones, 83% of which show up once; about 8% is in the top ten. The V gene is TRBV13, the J gene TRBJ2-5, with D possibly being TRBD2 (6 bases). The receptor was derived from a woman aged 45-65 years with acute or convalescent COVID-19. The specimen sequenced was peripheral blood. CDR3: CASSPGRDGETQYF. Written as DNA, the CDR3 is TGTGCCAGCAGCCCAGGGCGGGATGGGGAGACCCAGTACTTC.